The sequence of this T cell receptor (beta chain) was determined in a study of cytomegalovirus exposure and HLA in healthy donors. Study-level points and caveats: Cytomegalovirus-associated TCR beta chains were listed, numbering some 150. Among the CMV-associated chains, three were confirmed in vitro as specific for CMV antigens.

This clone came up a few times. Its specificity is not known. The PCR made use of 60 Vbeta and 13 Jbeta primers. In the original workflow: Later analysis identified 80 million to 85 million unique TCR beta chains, 10 million to 12 million shared. Sequencing was performed with immunoSEQ multiplex PCR; in TCRdb, only in-frame clones are kept and a portion is missing. V, J and clone size are those of that table, while D and trimming were read from the DNA. Of approximately 100,000 clones in the sample, more than 65% were seen once. The CDR3 consists of 14 residues. Germline CDR1 and CDR2: MNHNY and SVGAGI (reference sequence). V was cut by 4 bases and J by 2 bases, with 10 bases left in between.

Material for sequencing was PBMCs. This clonotype was sampled from a woman between 18 and 29 years old in good health and CMV-seronegative. This chain uses TRBV6-6 with TRBJ2-3; D gene unclear. CDR3 DNA sequence: TGTGCCAGCAGTTTATTTTCTTTCACAGATACGCAGTATTTT. It specifies CASSLFSFTDTQYF.